This T cell receptor (beta chain) was obtained from a study of graft-versus-host responses after intestinal transplantation. Across the study: Grafts were multivisceral, liver-intestinal, or isolated intestinal. Recipients were all induced with anti-thymocyte globulin, then given tacrolimus and steroids for 2 to 3 years. General study findings and limits: The recipient marrow held GvH clones, and some of them showed up first in ileum or blood. Early post-transplant declines in HvG were associated with peak levels of circulating GvH clones.

Using immunoSEQ multiplex PCR, the repertoire was profiled, and TCRdb retains in-frame clones only, with some absent. The sample yields under 100,000 clones, over 85% seen once. Comment on this clone: As yet, its antigen is unknown.

The CDR3 totals 17 residues. CDR1 is SGHTA and CDR2 is FQGNSA in the germline V gene. The V end lost 5 bases, the J end lost 0 bases, and 20 bases lay between the germline ends. This specimen was unstimulated CD8+ T cells sorted from spleen or lymph node cells, taken before transplant. The TCR sequence derives from a human donor who was the organ donor for an intestinal transplant. This chain links TRBV7-2 with TRBJ2-7; no firm D call. CDR3 nucleotides: TGTGCCAGCAGCCACACTTACACAGCTACGAGCTCCTACGAGCAGTACTTC. Translated, it gives CASSHTYTATSSYEQYF.